A selection of T cell receptor beta chains follows, all from one sample in a study of T cells in Graves' hyperthyroidism and ophthalmopathy. From the multiplex PCR reads, TCRdb called clonotypes with MiXCR, one entry per CDR3 protein. The table lists 450,000 to 650,000 distinct CDR3 sequences, 17% of them singletons. Sequencing input: blood. The receptors stem from a woman aged 18-29 years with Graves' ophthalmopathy. CDR3s include the opening cysteine and the closing phenylalanine or tryptophan. The order of the fields is clone size, CDR3 length, V gene, J gene, D gene, CDR3 protein, CDR3 DNA. The D gene is left open where the match is weak. The listing skips clone size in some rows; elsewhere it reads once, few, many or a size class.

abundance: few; len: 16; v_gene: TRBV6-1; j_gene: TRBJ2-1; d_gene: TRBD2; CDR3aa: CASSDGTSGGANEQFF; CDR3nt: TGTGCCAGCAGCGATGGGACTAGCGGGGGGGCCAATGAGCAGTTCTTC
abundance: many; len: 15; v_gene: TRBV27; j_gene: TRBJ2-1; d_gene: TRBD2; CDR3aa: CASSLSSGSWIEQFF; CDR3nt: TGTGCCAGCAGTTTAAGTAGCGGGAGTTGGATTGAGCAGTTCTTC
abundance: few; len: 14; v_gene: TRBV20-1; j_gene: TRBJ2-5; d_gene: TRBD1; CDR3aa: CSARPGTGQETQYF; CDR3nt: TGCAGTGCTAGGCCCGGGACAGGGCAAGAGACCCAGTACTTC
abundance: few; len: 13; v_gene: TRBV4-1; j_gene: TRBJ2-1; d_gene: -; CDR3aa: CASSQVVGNEQFF; CDR3nt: TGCGCCAGCAGCCAAGTGGTCGGCAATGAGCAGTTCTTC
abundance: few; len: 16; v_gene: TRBV30; j_gene: TRBJ2-4; d_gene: TRBD2; CDR3aa: CAWSLAGVLGKNIQYF; CDR3nt: TGTGCCTGGAGTTTAGCGGGAGTATTAGGCAAAAACATTCAGTACTTC
abundance: many; len: 14; v_gene: TRBV5-1; j_gene: TRBJ1-4; d_gene: -; CDR3aa: CASSLEQHNEKLFF; CDR3nt: TGCGCCAGCAGCTTGGAGCAGCATAATGAAAAACTGTTTTTT
abundance: -; len: 15; v_gene: TRBV11-2; j_gene: TRBJ2-5; d_gene: -; CDR3aa: CASSLDSGGGETQYF; CDR3nt: TGTGCCAGCAGCTTAGATTCCGGGGGTGGAGAGACCCAGTACTTC
abundance: -; len: 17; v_gene: TRBV12-5; j_gene: TRBJ2-2; d_gene: TRBD1; CDR3aa: CASGSATGGVGTGELFF; CDR3nt: TGTGCTAGTGGTTCCGCGACAGGGGGCGTCGGCACCGGGGAGCTGTTTTTT
abundance: few; len: 11; v_gene: TRBV4-1; j_gene: TRBJ1-4; d_gene: -; CDR3aa: CASSLQGLLFF; CDR3nt: TGCGCCAGCAGCCTACAGGGACTACTGTTTTTT
abundance: many; len: 12; v_gene: TRBV30; j_gene: TRBJ2-7; d_gene: TRBD1; CDR3aa: CAFGQGWDEQYF; CDR3nt: TGTGCCTTCGGACAGGGCTGGGACGAGCAGTACTTC
abundance: many; len: 14; v_gene: TRBV20-1; j_gene: TRBJ2-7; d_gene: TRBD2; CDR3aa: CSAHLAGASYEQYF; CDR3nt: TGCAGTGCGCACCTAGCGGGAGCGTCCTACGAGCAGTACTTC
abundance: few; len: 16; v_gene: TRBV4-2; j_gene: TRBJ2-6; d_gene: -; CDR3aa: CASSQERDSGANVLTF; CDR3nt: TGTGCCAGCAGCCAAGAACGGGACTCTGGGGCCAACGTCCTGACTTTC
abundance: -; len: 16; v_gene: TRBV6-1; j_gene: TRBJ2-1; d_gene: TRBD1; CDR3aa: CASSEMGTVSYNEQFF; CDR3nt: TGTGCCAGCAGTGAAATGGGGACAGTCTCCTACAATGAGCAGTTCTTC
abundance: many; len: 14; v_gene: TRBV28; j_gene: TRBJ2-7; d_gene: TRBD1; CDR3aa: CASSPSTGKGEQYF; CDR3nt: TGTGCCAGCAGTCCATCGACAGGGAAAGGGGAGCAGTACTTC
abundance: many; len: 9; v_gene: TRBV20-1; j_gene: TRBJ1-2; d_gene: -; CDR3aa: CSASGGYTF; CDR3nt: TGCAGTGCTAGTGGCGGCTACACCTTC
abundance: many; len: 12; v_gene: TRBV19; j_gene: TRBJ1-1; d_gene: -; CDR3aa: CASSDRYTEAFF; CDR3nt: TGTGCCAGTAGTGACAGATACACTGAAGCTTTCTTT
abundance: -; len: 17; v_gene: TRBV4-2; j_gene: TRBJ2-3; d_gene: TRBD2; CDR3aa: CASSQESVAGGLDTQYF; CDR3nt: TGTGCCAGCAGCCAAGAAAGCGTAGCGGGGGGTTTAGATACGCAGTATTTT
abundance: few; len: 15; v_gene: TRBV2; j_gene: TRBJ2-5; d_gene: TRBD2; CDR3aa: CASSDGRKLAGGPHF; CDR3nt: TGTGCCAGCAGTGACGGGAGGAAACTAGCGGGGGGTCCGCACTTC
abundance: -; len: 14; v_gene: TRBV11-3; j_gene: TRBJ2-3; d_gene: -; CDR3aa: CASSLGLSIDTQYF; CDR3nt: TGTGCCAGCAGCTTAGGCCTCAGCATAGATACGCAGTATTTT
abundance: many; len: 14; v_gene: TRBV6-1; j_gene: TRBJ1-1; d_gene: -; CDR3aa: CASSKMGANTEAFF; CDR3nt: TGTGCCAGCAGCAAAATGGGGGCGAACACTGAAGCTTTCTTT
abundance: -; len: 16; v_gene: TRBV27; j_gene: TRBJ2-2; d_gene: -; CDR3aa: CASSLSNPGPGGELFF; CDR3nt: TGTGCCAGCAGTTTATCGAACCCAGGGCCCGGTGGGGAGCTGTTTTTT
abundance: few; len: 12; v_gene: TRBV9; j_gene: TRBJ1-2; d_gene: -; CDR3aa: CASSVGQAGYTF; CDR3nt: TGTGCCAGCAGCGTCGGCCAGGCTGGCTACACCTTC
abundance: -; len: 11; v_gene: TRBV30; j_gene: TRBJ2-1; d_gene: -; CDR3aa: CAVRGYNEQFF; CDR3nt: TGTGCCGTGAGGGGCTACAATGAGCAGTTCTTC
abundance: -; len: 15; v_gene: TRBV6-1; j_gene: TRBJ2-1; d_gene: TRBD2; CDR3aa: CASQNGTSGMNEQFF; CDR3nt: TGTGCCAGCCAAAATGGGACTAGCGGGATGAATGAGCAGTTCTTC
abundance: many; len: 15; v_gene: TRBV6-2/TRBV6-3; j_gene: TRBJ1-1; d_gene: -; CDR3aa: CASSYSKYLNTEAFF; CDR3nt: TGTGCCAGCAGTTACTCGAAATACTTGAACACTGAAGCTTTCTTT
abundance: many; len: 13; v_gene: TRBV5-1; j_gene: TRBJ1-1; d_gene: -; CDR3aa: CASSQDGNTEAFF; CDR3nt: TGCGCCAGCAGCCAAGACGGGAACACTGAAGCTTTCTTT
abundance: many; len: 13; v_gene: TRBV7-9; j_gene: TRBJ1-1; d_gene: -; CDR3aa: CASSFVGITEAFF; CDR3nt: TGTGCCAGCAGCTTCGTAGGGATCACTGAAGCTTTCTTT
abundance: few; len: 13; v_gene: TRBV9; j_gene: TRBJ2-5; d_gene: -; CDR3aa: CASSVAVGETQYF; CDR3nt: TGTGCCAGCAGCGTAGCGGTGGGGGAGACCCAGTACTTC
abundance: many; len: 12; v_gene: TRBV20-1; j_gene: TRBJ2-1; d_gene: -; CDR3aa: CTGSNSYNEQFF; CDR3nt: TGCACCGGGTCTAACTCCTACAATGAGCAGTTCTTC
abundance: -; len: 16; v_gene: TRBV4-1; j_gene: TRBJ2-1; d_gene: -; CDR3aa: CASSQVDLLVHNEQFF; CDR3nt: TGCGCCAGCAGCCAAGTGGACCTACTTGTTCACAATGAGCAGTTCTTC
abundance: few; len: 17; v_gene: TRBV7-2; j_gene: TRBJ2-5; d_gene: -; CDR3aa: CASSLNLGRVGQETQYF; CDR3nt: TGTGCCAGCAGCTTAAACTTAGGCAGGGTAGGCCAAGAGACCCAGTACTTC
abundance: once; len: 13; v_gene: TRBV10-1; j_gene: TRBJ2-1; d_gene: -; CDR3aa: CASSDPWGDEQFF; CDR3nt: TGCGCCAGCAGTGATCCCTGGGGCGACGAGCAGTTCTTC
abundance: few; len: 16; v_gene: TRBV2; j_gene: TRBJ2-1; d_gene: -; CDR3aa: CASRGPGSQENNEQFF; CDR3nt: TGTGCCAGCAGAGGACCTGGGTCACAGGAGAACAATGAGCAGTTCTTC
abundance: few; len: 15; v_gene: TRBV4-1; j_gene: TRBJ2-7; d_gene: TRBD1; CDR3aa: CASSQPGQGAYEQYF; CDR3nt: TGCGCCAGCAGTCAACCGGGACAGGGGGCTTACGAGCAGTACTTC
abundance: -; len: 13; v_gene: TRBV29-1; j_gene: TRBJ2-2; d_gene: TRBD2; CDR3aa: CSVEGTRSGELFF; CDR3nt: TGCAGCGTTGAGGGGACTAGGTCCGGGGAGCTGTTTTTT
abundance: many; len: 12; v_gene: TRBV30; j_gene: TRBJ1-2; d_gene: -; CDR3aa: CAWSGAVIGYTF; CDR3nt: TGTGCCTGGAGTGGGGCAGTTATTGGCTACACCTTC
abundance: -; len: 13; v_gene: TRBV27; j_gene: TRBJ2-1; d_gene: TRBD2; CDR3aa: CASSSGLAVEQFF; CDR3nt: TGTGCCAGCAGTTCGGGACTAGCGGTTGAGCAGTTCTTC
abundance: -; len: 13; v_gene: TRBV20-1; j_gene: TRBJ1-4; d_gene: -; CDR3aa: CSVRPTTNEKLFF; CDR3nt: TGCAGTGTTCGGCCGACAACTAATGAAAAACTGTTTTTT
abundance: many; len: 12; v_gene: TRBV28; j_gene: TRBJ2-4; d_gene: -; CDR3aa: CASSLFPGIQYF; CDR3nt: TGTGCCAGCAGTTTATTCCCCGGCATTCAGTACTTC
abundance: -; len: 13; v_gene: TRBV13; j_gene: TRBJ1-1; d_gene: -; CDR3aa: CASTKTPNTEAFF; CDR3nt: TGTGCCAGCACTAAAACACCAAACACTGAAGCTTTCTTT
abundance: many; len: 14; v_gene: TRBV7-8; j_gene: TRBJ1-2; d_gene: -; CDR3aa: CASSTGTTYGGYTF; CDR3nt: TGTGCCAGCAGCACAGGGACCACATACGGTGGCTACACCTTC
abundance: many; len: 16; v_gene: TRBV28; j_gene: TRBJ1-5; d_gene: -; CDR3aa: CASSSGTRGNGEPQHF; CDR3nt: TGTGCCAGCAGTTCAGGGACAAGGGGAAACGGGGAGCCCCAGCATTTT
abundance: -; len: 14; v_gene: TRBV4-3; j_gene: TRBJ1-3; d_gene: -; CDR3aa: CASSQDGGGNTIYF; CDR3nt: TGCGCCAGCAGCCAAGATGGGGGAGGAAACACCATATATTTT
abundance: many; len: 14; v_gene: TRBV7-3; j_gene: TRBJ1-1; d_gene: -; CDR3aa: CASSPDRQNTEAFF; CDR3nt: TGTGCCAGCAGCCCAGACAGGCAGAACACTGAAGCTTTCTTT
abundance: -; len: 14; v_gene: TRBV29-1; j_gene: TRBJ1-4; d_gene: -; CDR3aa: CSVAPSDGLEKLFF; CDR3nt: TGCAGCGTTGCCCCTTCGGACGGGCTGGAAAAACTGTTTTTT
abundance: many; len: 15; v_gene: TRBV6-5; j_gene: TRBJ1-1; d_gene: -; CDR3aa: CASSYSLQMNTEAFF; CDR3nt: TGTGCCAGCAGTTACTCGTTACAGATGAACACTGAAGCTTTCTTT
abundance: -; len: 11; v_gene: TRBV30; j_gene: TRBJ2-3; d_gene: -; CDR3aa: CAWSGDNTQYF; CDR3nt: TGTGCCTGGAGTGGGGATAATACGCAGTATTTT
abundance: many; len: 14; v_gene: TRBV2; j_gene: TRBJ1-1; d_gene: TRBD1; CDR3aa: CASSQTGVYTEAFF; CDR3nt: TGTGCCAGCAGTCAGACAGGGGTGTACACTGAAGCTTTCTTT
abundance: -; len: 15; v_gene: TRBV4-1; j_gene: TRBJ1-5; d_gene: TRBD1; CDR3aa: CASSRDRGGNQPQHF; CDR3nt: TGCGCCAGCAGCCGGGACAGGGGCGGCAATCAGCCCCAGCATTTT
abundance: -; len: 15; v_gene: TRBV13; j_gene: TRBJ1-2; d_gene: -; CDR3aa: CASTPRATVSYGYTF; CDR3nt: TGTGCCAGCACCCCCAGGGCCACAGTCAGCTATGGCTACACCTTC
abundance: -; len: 17; v_gene: TRBV19; j_gene: TRBJ2-7; d_gene: TRBD2; CDR3aa: CASSITGMTSGSYEQYF; CDR3nt: TGTGCCAGTAGTATCACGGGGATGACTAGCGGGAGTTACGAGCAGTACTTC
abundance: few; len: 13; v_gene: TRBV5-5; j_gene: TRBJ1-1; d_gene: -; CDR3aa: CASSLPGPTEAFF; CDR3nt: TGTGCCAGCAGCTTGCCAGGGCCCACTGAAGCTTTCTTT
abundance: -; len: 14; v_gene: TRBV27; j_gene: TRBJ2-2; d_gene: -; CDR3aa: CASSSLFLTGELFF; CDR3nt: TGTGCCAGCAGTTCTCTCTTTCTCACCGGGGAGCTGTTTTTT
abundance: -; len: 12; v_gene: TRBV6-1; j_gene: TRBJ1-1; d_gene: -; CDR3aa: CASRTKQGEAFF; CDR3nt: TGTGCCAGCAGAACAAAACAGGGTGAAGCTTTCTTT